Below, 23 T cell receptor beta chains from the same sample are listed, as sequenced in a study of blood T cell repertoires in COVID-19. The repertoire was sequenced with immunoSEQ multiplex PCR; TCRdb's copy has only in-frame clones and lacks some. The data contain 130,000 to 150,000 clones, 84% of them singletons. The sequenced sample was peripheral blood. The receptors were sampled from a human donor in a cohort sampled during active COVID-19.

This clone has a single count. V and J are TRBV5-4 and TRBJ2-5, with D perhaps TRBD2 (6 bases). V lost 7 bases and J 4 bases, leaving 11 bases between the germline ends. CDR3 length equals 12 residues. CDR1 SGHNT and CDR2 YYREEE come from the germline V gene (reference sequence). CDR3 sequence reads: CASRGAGETQYF. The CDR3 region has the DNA TGTGCCAGCCGCGGGGCTGGAGAGACCCAGTACTTC.

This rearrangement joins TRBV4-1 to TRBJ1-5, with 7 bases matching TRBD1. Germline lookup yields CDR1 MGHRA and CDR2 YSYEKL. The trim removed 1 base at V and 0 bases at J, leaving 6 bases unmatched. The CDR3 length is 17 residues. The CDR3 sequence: CASSQGRQGVSNQPQHF. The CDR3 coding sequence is TGCGCCAGCAGCCAAGGTAGACAGGGAGTTAGCAATCAGCCCCAGCATTTT.

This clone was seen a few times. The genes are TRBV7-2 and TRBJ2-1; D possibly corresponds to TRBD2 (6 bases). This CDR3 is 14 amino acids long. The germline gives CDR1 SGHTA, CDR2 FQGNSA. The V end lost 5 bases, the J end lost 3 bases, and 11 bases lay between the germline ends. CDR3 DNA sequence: TGTGCCAGCAGCGCCTGGGGGGACTACAATGAGCAGTTCTTC. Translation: CASSAWGDYNEQFF.

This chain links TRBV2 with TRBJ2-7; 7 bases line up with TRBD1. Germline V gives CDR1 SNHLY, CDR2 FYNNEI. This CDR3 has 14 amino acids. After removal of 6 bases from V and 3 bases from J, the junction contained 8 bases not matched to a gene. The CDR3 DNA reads TGTGCCAGCAGAACCGGGACAGACCGCTACGAGCAGTACTTC. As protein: CASRTGTDRYEQYF.

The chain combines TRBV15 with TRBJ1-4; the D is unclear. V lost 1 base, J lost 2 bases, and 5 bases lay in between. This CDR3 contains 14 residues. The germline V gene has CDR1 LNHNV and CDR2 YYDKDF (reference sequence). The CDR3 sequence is CATSRGQTNEKLFF. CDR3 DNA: TGTGCCACCAGCAGAGGGCAGACTAATGAAAAACTGTTTTTT.

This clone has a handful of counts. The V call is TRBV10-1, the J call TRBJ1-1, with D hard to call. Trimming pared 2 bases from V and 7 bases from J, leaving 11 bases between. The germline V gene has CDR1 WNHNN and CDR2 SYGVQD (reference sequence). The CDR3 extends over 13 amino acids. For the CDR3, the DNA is TGCGCCAGCAGTGAGACAAGTTATGATGAAGCTTTCTTT. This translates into CASSETSYDEAFF.

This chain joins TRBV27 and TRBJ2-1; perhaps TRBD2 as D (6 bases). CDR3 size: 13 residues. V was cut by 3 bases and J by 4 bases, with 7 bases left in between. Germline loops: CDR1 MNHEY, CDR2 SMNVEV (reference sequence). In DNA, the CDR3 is TGTGCCAGCAGTTTGGCGGGGTACAATGAGCAGTTCTTC. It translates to CASSLAGYNEQFF.

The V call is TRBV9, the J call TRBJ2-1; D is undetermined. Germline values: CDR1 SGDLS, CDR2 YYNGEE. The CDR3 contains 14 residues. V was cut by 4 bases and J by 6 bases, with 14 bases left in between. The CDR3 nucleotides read TGTGCCAGCAGCTCATCACTTGGGCTCAATGAGCAGTTCTTC. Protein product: CASSSSLGLNEQFF. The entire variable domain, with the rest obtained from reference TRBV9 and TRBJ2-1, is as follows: DSGVTQTPKHLITATGQRVTLRCSPRSGDLSVYWYQQSLDQGLQFLIQYYNGEERAKGNILERFSAQQFPDLHSELNLSSLELGDSALYFCASSSSLGLNEQFFGPGTRLTVL.

CDR3 in DNA: TGCGCCAGCAGCCAAGACCAGGCTAATGAAAAACTGTTTTTT. The encoded protein is CASSQDQANEKLFF. The genes are TRBV4-1 and TRBJ1-4; no clear D. V was pared by 0 bases and J by 3 bases, with 5 bases between. The CDR3 consists of 14 residues. Germline V gene lookup returns CDR1 MGHRA and CDR2 YSYEKL.

CDR3 residues: CASSYLQGAYGNTIYF. DNA for the CDR3: TGTGCCAGCAGTTACCTACAGGGGGCCTATGGAAACACCATATATTTT. V is TRBV6-5 and J is TRBJ1-3; 9 bases are a match to TRBD1. With V trimmed by 2 bases and J by 3 bases, 5 bases remained unmatched. This CDR3 is 16 amino acids long. Germline assignment: CDR1 MNHEY and CDR2 SVGAGI.

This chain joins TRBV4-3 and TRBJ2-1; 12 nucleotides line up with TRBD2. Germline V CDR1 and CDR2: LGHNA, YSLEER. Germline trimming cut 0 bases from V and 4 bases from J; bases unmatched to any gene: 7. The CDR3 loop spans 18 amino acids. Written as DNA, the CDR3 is TGCGCCAGCAGCCAAGAGATCCTAGCGGGGGGGCTTTACAATGAGCAGTTCTTC. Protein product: CASSQEILAGGLYNEQFF.

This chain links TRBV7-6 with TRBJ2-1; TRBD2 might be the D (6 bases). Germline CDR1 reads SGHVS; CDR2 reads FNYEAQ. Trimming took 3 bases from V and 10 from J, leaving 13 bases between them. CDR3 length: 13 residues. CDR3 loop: CASSLLLAGEQFF. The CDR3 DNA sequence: TGTGCCAGCAGCTTGCTACTAGCAGGGGAGCAGTTCTTC.

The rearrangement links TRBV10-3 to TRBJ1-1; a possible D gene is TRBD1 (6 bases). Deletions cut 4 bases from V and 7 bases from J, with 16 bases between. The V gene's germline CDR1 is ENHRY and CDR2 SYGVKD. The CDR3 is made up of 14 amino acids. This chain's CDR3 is CAISGKGVMSEAFF. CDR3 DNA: TGTGCCATCAGTGGTAAGGGGGTAATGAGTGAAGCTTTCTTT.

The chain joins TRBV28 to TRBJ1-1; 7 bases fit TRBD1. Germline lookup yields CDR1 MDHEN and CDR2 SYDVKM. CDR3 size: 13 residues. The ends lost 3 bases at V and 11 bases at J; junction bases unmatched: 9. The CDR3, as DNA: TGTGCCAGCAGTTTCCTCCGGACAGGTATGGCTTTCTTT. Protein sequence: CASSFLRTGMAFF.

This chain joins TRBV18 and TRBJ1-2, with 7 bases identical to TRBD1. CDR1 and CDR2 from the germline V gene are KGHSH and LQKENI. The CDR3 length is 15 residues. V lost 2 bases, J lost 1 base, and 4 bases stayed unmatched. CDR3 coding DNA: TGTGCCAGCTCACCAAGGCAGGGGGATAACTATGGCTACACCTTC. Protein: CASSPRQGDNYGYTF.

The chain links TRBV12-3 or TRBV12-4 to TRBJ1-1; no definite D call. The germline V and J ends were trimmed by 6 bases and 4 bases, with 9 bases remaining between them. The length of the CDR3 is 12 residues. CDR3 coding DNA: TGTGCCAGCAGCCTCGTGGCCACTGAAGCTTTCTTT. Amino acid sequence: CASSLVATEAFF.

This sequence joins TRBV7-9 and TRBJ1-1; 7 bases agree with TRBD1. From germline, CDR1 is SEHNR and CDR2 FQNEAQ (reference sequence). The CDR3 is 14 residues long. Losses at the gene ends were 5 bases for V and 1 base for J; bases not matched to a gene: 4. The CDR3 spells CASSPRQGNTEAFF. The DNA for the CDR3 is TGTGCCAGCAGCCCCCGACAGGGGAACACTGAAGCTTTCTTT.

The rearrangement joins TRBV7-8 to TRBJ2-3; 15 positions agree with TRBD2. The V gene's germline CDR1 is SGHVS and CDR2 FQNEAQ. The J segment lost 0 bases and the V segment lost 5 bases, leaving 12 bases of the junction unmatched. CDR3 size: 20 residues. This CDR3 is CASSIKPGLAGGPSTDTQYF. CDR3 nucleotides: TGTGCCAGCAGCATCAAGCCGGGACTAGCGGGGGGTCCAAGCACAGATACGCAGTATTTT.

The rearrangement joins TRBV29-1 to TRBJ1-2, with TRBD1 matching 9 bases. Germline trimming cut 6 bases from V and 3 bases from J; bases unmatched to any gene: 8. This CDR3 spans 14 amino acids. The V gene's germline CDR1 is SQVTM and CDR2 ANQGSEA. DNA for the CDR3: TGCAGCGTCGAACGGACAGGGGCAGACTATGGCTACACCTTC. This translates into CSVERTGADYGYTF. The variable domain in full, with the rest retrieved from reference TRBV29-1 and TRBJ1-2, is SAVISQKPSRDICQRGTSLTIQCQVDSQVTMMFWYRQQPGQSLTLIATANQGSEATYESGFVIDKFPISRPNLTFSTLTVSNMSPEDSSIYLCSVERTGADYGYTFGSGTRLTVV.

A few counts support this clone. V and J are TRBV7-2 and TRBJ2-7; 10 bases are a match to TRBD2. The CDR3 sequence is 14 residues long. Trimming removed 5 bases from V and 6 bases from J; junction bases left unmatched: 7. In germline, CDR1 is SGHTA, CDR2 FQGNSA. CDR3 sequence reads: CASSASGGPFEQYF. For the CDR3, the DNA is TGTGCCAGCAGCGCTAGCGGGGGCCCCTTCGAGCAGTACTTC.

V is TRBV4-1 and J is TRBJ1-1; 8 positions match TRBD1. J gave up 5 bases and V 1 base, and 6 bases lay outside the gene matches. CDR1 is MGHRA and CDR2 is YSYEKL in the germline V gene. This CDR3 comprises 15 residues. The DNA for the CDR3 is TGCGCCAGCAGCCAAGTGGACAGGGAGGGGACTGAAGCTTTCTTT. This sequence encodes CASSQVDREGTEAFF.

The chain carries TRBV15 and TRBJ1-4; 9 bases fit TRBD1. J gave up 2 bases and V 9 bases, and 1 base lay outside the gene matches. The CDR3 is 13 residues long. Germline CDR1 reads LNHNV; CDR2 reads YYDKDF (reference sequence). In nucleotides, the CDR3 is TGTGCCACAGGACAGGGGACTAATGAAAAACTGTTTTTT. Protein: CATGQGTNEKLFF.

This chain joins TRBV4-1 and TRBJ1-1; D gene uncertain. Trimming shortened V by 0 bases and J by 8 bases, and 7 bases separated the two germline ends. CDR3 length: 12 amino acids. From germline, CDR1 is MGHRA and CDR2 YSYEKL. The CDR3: CASSQDMREAFF. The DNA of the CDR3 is TGCGCCAGCAGCCAAGATATGAGGGAAGCTTTCTTT.